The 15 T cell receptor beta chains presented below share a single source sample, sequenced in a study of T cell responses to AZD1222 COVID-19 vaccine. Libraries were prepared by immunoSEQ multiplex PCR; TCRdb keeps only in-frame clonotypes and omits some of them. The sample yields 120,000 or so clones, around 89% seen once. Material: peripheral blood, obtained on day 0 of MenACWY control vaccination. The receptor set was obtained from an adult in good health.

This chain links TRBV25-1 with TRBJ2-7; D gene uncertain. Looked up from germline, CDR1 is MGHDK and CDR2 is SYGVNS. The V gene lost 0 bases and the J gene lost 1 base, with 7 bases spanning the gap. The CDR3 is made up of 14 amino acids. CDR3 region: CASSEYESSYEQYF. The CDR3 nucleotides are TGTGCCAGCAGTGAATATGAGAGTTCCTACGAGCAGTACTTC.

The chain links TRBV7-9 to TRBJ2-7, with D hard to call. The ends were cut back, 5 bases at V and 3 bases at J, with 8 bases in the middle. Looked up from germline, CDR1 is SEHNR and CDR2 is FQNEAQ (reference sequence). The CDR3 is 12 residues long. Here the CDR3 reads CASSPQDYEQYF. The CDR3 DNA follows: TGTGCCAGCAGCCCCCAGGACTACGAGCAGTACTTC. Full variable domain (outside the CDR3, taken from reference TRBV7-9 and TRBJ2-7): DTGVSQNPRHKITKRGQNVTFRCDPISEHNRLYWYRQTLGQGPEFLTYFQNEAQLEKSRLLSDRFSAERPKGSFSTLEIQRTEQGDSAMYLCASSPQDYEQYFGPGTRLTVT.

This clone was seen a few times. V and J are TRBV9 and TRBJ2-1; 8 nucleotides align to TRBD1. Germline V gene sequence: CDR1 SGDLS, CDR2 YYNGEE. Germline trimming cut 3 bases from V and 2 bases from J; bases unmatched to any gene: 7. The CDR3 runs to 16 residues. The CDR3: CASSADRGIPYNEQFF. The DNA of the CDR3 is TGTGCCAGCAGCGCTGACAGGGGAATACCCTACAATGAGCAGTTCTTC.

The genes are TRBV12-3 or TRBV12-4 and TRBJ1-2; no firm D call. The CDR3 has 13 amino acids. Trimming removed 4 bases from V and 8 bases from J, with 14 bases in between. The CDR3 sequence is CASSYYRGGGYTF. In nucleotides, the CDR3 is TGTGCCAGCAGTTACTACCGCGGCGGGGGCTACACCTTC.

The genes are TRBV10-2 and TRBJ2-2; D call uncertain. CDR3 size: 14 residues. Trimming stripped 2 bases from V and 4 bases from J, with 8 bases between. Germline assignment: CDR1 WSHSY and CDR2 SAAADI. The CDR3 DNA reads TGCGCCAGCAGTGAGGTCCTTTCCACCGGGGAGCTGTTTTTT. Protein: CASSEVLSTGELFF.

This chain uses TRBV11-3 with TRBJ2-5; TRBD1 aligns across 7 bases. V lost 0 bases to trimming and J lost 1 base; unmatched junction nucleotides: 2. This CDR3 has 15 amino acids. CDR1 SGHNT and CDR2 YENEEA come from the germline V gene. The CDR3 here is CASSLEGQPQETQYF. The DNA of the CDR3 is TGTGCCAGCAGCTTAGAGGGACAGCCCCAAGAGACCCAGTACTTC.

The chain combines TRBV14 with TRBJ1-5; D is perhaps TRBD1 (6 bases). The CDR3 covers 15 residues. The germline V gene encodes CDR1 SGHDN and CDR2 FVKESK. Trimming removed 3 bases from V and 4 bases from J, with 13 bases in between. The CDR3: CASSQGTPHNQPQHF. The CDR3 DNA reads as TGTGCCAGCAGCCAGGGGACACCTCATAATCAGCCCCAGCATTTT.

The CDR3 coding sequence is TGTGCCACCAGGGACCAAGCGGGAGTCGGAGATACGCAGTATTTT. Residues: CATRDQAGVGDTQYF. The V call is TRBV24-1, the J call TRBJ2-3; the match to TRBD2 covers 8 bases. The trim removed 7 bases at V and 5 bases at J, leaving 10 bases unmatched. This CDR3 comprises 15 residues. Germline CDR1 reads KGHDR; CDR2 reads SFDVKD.

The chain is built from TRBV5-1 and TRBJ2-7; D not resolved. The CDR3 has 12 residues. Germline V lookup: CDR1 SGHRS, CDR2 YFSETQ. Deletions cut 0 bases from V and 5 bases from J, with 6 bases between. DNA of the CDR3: TGCGCCAGCAGCTTGGATGTACACGAGCAGTACTTC. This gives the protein CASSLDVHEQYF. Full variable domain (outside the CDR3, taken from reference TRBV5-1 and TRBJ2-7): KAGVTQTPRYLIKTRGQQVTLSCSPISGHRSVSWYQQTPGQGLQFLFEYFSETQRNKGNFPGRFSGRQFSNSRSEMNVSTLELGDSALYLCASSLDVHEQYFGPGTRLTVT.

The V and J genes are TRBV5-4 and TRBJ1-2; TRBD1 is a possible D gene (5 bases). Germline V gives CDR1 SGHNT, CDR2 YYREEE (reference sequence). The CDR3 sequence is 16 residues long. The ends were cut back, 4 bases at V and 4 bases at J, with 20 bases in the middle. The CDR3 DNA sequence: TGTGCCAGCAGCGAACCGGGACCGCGACGCGGCTATGGCTACACCTTC. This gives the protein CASSEPGPRRGYGYTF. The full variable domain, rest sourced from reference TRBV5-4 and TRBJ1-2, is ETGVTQSPTHLIKTRGQQVTLRCSSQSGHNTVSWYQQALGQGPQFIFQYYREEENGRGNFPPRFSGLQFPNYSSELNVNALELDDSALYLCASSEPGPRRGYGYTFGSGTRLTVV.

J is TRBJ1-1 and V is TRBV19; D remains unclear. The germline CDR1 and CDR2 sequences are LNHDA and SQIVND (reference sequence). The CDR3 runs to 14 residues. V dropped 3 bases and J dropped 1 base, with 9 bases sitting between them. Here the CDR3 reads CASSIEARNTEAFF. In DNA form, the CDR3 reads TGTGCCAGTAGTATCGAAGCTAGGAACACTGAAGCTTTCTTT.

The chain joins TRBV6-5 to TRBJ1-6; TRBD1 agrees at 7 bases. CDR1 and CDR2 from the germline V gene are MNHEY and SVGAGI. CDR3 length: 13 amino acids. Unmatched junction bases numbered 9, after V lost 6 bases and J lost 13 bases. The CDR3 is CASSPNRGRPLHF. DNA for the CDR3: TGTGCCAGCAGCCCGAACAGGGGAAGGCCCCTCCACTTT.

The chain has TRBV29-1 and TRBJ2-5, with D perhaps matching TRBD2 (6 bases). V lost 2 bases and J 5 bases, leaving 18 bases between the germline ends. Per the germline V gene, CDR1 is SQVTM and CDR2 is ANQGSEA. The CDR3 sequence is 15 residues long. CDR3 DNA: TGCAGCGTTGAACTAGCGAGCCACCCAGGGGAGACCCAGTACTTC. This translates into CSVELASHPGETQYF.

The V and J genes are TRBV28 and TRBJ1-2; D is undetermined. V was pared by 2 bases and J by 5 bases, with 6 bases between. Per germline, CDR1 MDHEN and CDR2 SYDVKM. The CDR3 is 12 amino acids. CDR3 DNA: TGTGCCAGCAGTTTAGTCGGATATGGCTACACCTTC. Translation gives CASSLVGYGYTF.

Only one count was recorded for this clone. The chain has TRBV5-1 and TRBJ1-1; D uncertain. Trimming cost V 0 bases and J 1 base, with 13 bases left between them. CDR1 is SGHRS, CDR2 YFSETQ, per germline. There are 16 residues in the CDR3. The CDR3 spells CASSLDNADRNTEAFF. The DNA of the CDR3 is TGCGCCAGCAGCTTGGACAACGCAGACCGGAACACTGAAGCTTTCTTT.